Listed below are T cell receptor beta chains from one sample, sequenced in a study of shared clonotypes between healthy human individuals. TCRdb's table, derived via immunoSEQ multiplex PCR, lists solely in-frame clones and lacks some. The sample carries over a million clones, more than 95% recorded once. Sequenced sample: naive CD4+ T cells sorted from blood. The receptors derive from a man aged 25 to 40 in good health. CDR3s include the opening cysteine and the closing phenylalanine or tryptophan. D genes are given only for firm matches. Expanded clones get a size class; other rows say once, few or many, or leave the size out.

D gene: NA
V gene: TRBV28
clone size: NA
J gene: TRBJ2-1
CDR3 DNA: TGTGCCAGCAGGGAAACAGGTGGCTACGGCAATGAGCAGTTCTTC
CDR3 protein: CASRETGGYGNEQFF

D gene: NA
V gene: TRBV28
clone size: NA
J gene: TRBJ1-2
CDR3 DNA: TGTGCCAGCAGTATGGCGGGGACTTATGGCTACACCTTC
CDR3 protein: CASSMAGTYGYTF

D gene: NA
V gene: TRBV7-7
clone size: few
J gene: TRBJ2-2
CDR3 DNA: TGTGCCAGCAGCTTAAAATCCGGGGAGCTGTTTTTT
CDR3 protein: CASSLKSGELFF

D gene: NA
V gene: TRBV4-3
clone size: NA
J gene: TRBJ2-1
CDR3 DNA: TGCGCCAGCAGCCCCCGGACTACCTACAATGAGCAGTTCTTC
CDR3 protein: CASSPRTTYNEQFF

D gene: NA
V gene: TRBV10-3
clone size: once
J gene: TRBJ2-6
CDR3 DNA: TGTGCCATCAGTGAGCAGTTTGGGGCCAACGTCCTGACTTTC
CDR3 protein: CAISEQFGANVLTF

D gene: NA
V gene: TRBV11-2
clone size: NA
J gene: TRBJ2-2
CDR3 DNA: TGTGCCAGCAGCCCGCAGAACACCGGGGAGCTGTTTTTT
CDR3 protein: CASSPQNTGELFF

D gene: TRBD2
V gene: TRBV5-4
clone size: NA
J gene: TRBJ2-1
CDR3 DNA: TGTGCCAGCACTGTAACCTTTGTAGCGGGAGGGTCCTACAATGAGCAGTTCTTC
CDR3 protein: CASTVTFVAGGSYNEQFF

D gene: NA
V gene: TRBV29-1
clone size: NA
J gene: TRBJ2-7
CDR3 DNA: TGCAGCGTTGAAGTTAAGAAATACGAGCAGTACTTC
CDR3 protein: CSVEVKKYEQYF

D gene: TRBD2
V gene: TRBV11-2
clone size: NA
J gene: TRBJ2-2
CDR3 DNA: TGTGCCAGCAGCCGAAGCGGGAGGGGTACCGGGGAGCTGTTTTTT
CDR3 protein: CASSRSGRGTGELFF

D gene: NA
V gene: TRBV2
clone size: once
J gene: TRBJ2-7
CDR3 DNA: TGTGCCAGCAAAGGGTCGGGAGTCTACGAGCAGTACTTC
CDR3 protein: CASKGSGVYEQYF

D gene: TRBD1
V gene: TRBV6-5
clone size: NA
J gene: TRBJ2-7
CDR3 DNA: TGTGCCAGCAGTTACACCCCCGGGACAGGGGTAGGAGAGCAGTACTTC
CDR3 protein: CASSYTPGTGVGEQYF

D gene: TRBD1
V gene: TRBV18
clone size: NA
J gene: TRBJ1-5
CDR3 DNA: TGTGCCAGCTCACCACTTCAGGGGGGCAATCAGCCCCAGCATTTT
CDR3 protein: CASSPLQGGNQPQHF

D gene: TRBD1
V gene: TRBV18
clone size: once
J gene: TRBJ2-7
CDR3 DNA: TGTGCCAGCCGCTCAGGACAGGGCTCCTACGAGCAGTACTTC
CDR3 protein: CASRSGQGSYEQYF

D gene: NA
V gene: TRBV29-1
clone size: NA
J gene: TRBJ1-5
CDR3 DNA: TGCAGCGTTGTAAGTGGCAGGGATCAGCCCCAGCATTTT
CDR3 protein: CSVVSGRDQPQHF

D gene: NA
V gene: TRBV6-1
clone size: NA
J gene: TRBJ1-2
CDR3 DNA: TGTGCCACCAGTTCTGGGGCAGAAAACTATGGCTACACCTTC
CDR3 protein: CATSSGAENYGYTF

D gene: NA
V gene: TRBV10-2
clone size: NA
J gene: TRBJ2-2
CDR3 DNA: TGCGCCAGCAGTGAGCTACTCAGGGCCGGGGAGCTGTTTTTT
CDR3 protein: CASSELLRAGELFF

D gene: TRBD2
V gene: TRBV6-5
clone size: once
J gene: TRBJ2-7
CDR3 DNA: TGTGCCAGCACCGCGGGACTAGCGGGAGGGAGCGAGCAGTACTTC
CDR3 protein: CASTAGLAGGSEQYF

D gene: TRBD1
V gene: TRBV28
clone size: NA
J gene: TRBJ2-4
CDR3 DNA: TGTGCCAGCAGTTTATCCGGGACAGGGCAACTTAAGGTTCAGTACTTC
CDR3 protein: CASSLSGTGQLKVQYF

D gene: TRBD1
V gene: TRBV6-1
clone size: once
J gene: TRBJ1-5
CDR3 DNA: TGTGCCAGCAGTGAAGCTTTCCGGACAGGCCCCGGGTGGGGCAATCAGCCCCAGCATTTT
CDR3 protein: CASSEAFRTGPGWGNQPQHF

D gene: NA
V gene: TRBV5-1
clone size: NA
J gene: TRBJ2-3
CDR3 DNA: TGCGCCAGCAGCTTTACTCGCACAGATACGCAGTATTTT
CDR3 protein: CASSFTRTDTQYF

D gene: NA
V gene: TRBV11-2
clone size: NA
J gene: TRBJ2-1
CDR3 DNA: TGTGCCAGCAGCTTAGAATGGTATGAGCAGTTCTTC
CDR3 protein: CASSLEWYEQFF

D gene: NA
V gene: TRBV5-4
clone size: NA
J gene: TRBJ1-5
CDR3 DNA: TGTGCCAGCAGTTTTGATAGCAATCAGCCCCAGCATTTT
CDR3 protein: CASSFDSNQPQHF

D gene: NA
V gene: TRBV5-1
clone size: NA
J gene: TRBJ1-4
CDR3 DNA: TGCGCCAGCAGCTTGTCGCTGGGGGCAGTTAATGAAAAACTGTTTTTT
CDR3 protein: CASSLSLGAVNEKLFF

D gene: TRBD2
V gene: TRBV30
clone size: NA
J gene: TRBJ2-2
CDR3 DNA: TGTGCCTGGAGTGTAAAGCGGGAGGGCCGTAGCGGGGAGCTGTTTTTT
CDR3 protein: CAWSVKREGRSGELFF

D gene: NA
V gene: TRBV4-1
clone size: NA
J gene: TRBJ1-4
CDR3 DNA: TGCGCCAGCAGCCTAACCGCCCTTAATGAAAAACTGTTTTTT
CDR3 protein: CASSLTALNEKLFF

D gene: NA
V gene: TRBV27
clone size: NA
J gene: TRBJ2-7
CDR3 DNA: TGTGCCAGCGGGCAAGGGACGCCCTACGAGCAGTACTTC
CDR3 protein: CASGQGTPYEQYF

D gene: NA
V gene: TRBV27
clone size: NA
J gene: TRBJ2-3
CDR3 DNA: TGTGCCAGCACCTCCACCCGCAATTCAGATACGCAGTATTTT
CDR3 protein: CASTSTRNSDTQYF

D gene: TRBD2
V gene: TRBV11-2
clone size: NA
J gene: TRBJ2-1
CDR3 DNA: TGTGCCAGCAGCGCCGGAGCGGGAGTTTACAATGAGCAGTTCTTC
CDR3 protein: CASSAGAGVYNEQFF

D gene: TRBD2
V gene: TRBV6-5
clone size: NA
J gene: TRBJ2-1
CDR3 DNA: TGTGCCACTAGCGGGAGCACTTTGGGCTACAATGAGCAGTTCTTC
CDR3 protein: CATSGSTLGYNEQFF

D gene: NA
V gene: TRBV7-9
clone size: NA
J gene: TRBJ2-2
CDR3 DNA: TGTGCCAGCAGCTTAGGACGGATCACAAACACCGGGGAGCTGTTTTTT
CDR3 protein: CASSLGRITNTGELFF